Below are 21 T cell receptor beta chains sequenced from a single sample in a study of early T cells in non-severe SARS-CoV-2 infection. One entry per CDR3 protein, called by TCRdb with MiXCR from the 5' RACE reads. The sample lists around 61,000 distinct CDR3 sequences; around an eighth were seen once. Specimen: whole blood. The receptor set was obtained from an adult who was a healthcare worker with PCR-confirmed SARS-CoV-2 infection or an uninfected control (not recorded which).

This clonotype occurred many times. V is TRBV9 and J is TRBJ1-2; D gene unclear. Trimming removed 0 bases from V and 3 bases from J, with 15 bases in between. The CDR3 runs 16 residues. Germline V CDR1 and CDR2: SGDLS, YYNGEE. In DNA form, the CDR3 reads TGTGCCAGCAGCGTAGATCGAGAGGCTACCTACTATGGCTACACCTTC. Protein: CASSVDREATYYGYTF.

At least ten counts were recorded for this clonotype. The chain uses TRBV7-8 and TRBJ2-2, with no clear D. Trimming removed 1 base from V and 3 bases from J, with 21 bases in between. CDR1 is SGHVS, CDR2 FQNEAQ, per germline. The CDR3 loop spans 19 amino acids. This CDR3 reads CASSLGRARLGRDTGELFF. In nucleotides, the CDR3 is TGTGCCAGCAGCTTAGGAAGGGCGCGCCTCGGACGAGACACCGGGGAGCTGTTTTTT.

This clonotype was picked up many times. The chain links TRBV7-3 to TRBJ2-1, with 7 nucleotides matching TRBD2. This CDR3 region has 15 residues. The V segment lost 5 bases and the J segment 5 bases; nucleotides outside the gene matches: 9. Germline CDR1 SGHTA, CDR2 FQGTGA. CDR3 coding DNA: TGTGCCAGCAGCCCGGGCCCGGGGGGTAACAATGAGCAGTTCTTC. Translation gives CASSPGPGGNNEQFF.

This clonotype was counted between two and nine times. This sequence joins TRBV5-1 and TRBJ1-2; D gene uncertain. Trimming pared 0 bases from V and 4 bases from J, leaving 7 bases between. Germline V CDR1 and CDR2: SGHRS, YFSETQ. The CDR3 covers 13 residues. The CDR3 region has the DNA TGCGCCAGCAGCTTGGGCCAGACCTATGGCTACACCTTC. Translated, it gives CASSLGQTYGYTF.

The chain employs TRBV24-1 and TRBJ2-1; no reliable D call. The CDR3 totals 11 residues. The germline V and J ends were trimmed by 5 bases and 7 bases, with 5 bases remaining between them. Per germline, CDR1 KGHDR and CDR2 SFDVKD. This CDR3 reads CATSVGNEQFF. The CDR3, as DNA: TGTGCCACCAGTGTGGGGAATGAGCAGTTCTTC.

CDR3 nucleotides: TGTGCCAGCAGCTTGCGGGAAAACGGAAGGCGCTACACCTTC. Translation: CASSLRENGRRYTF. The rearrangement joins TRBV5-6 to TRBJ1-2; D is ambiguous. The ends were cut back, 1 base at V and 9 bases at J, with 16 bases in the middle. Germline V lookup: CDR1 SGHDT, CDR2 YYEEEE. The CDR3 covers 14 residues.

Of note for this clonotype: A much more abundant neighbour one base away suggests this may be a read error. This chain connects TRBV7-8 to TRBJ2-2, with 7 bases identical to TRBD1. The CDR3 totals 14 residues. Germline loops: CDR1 SGHVS, CDR2 FQNEAQ. In nucleotides, the CDR3 is TGTGCCAGCAGCTTAGGACAGGGTAGTACCTTGGTCGGTTTT. It encodes CASSLGQGSTLVGF.

This clonotype was picked up many times. This chain connects TRBV7-6 to TRBJ2-5, with TRBD2 matching 7 bases. In germline, CDR1 is SGHVS, CDR2 FNYEAQ. The CDR3 runs to 16 residues. V trimming: 4 bases; J trimming: 2 bases; junction bases outside the gene matches: 10. CDR3 sequence (DNA): TGTGCCAGCAGCTCGAACCGACTAGCAGGACAAGAGACCCAGTACTTC. Its translation is CASSSNRLAGQETQYF.

This clonotype was seen repeatedly, ten times or more. J is TRBJ2-1 and V is TRBV12-3 or TRBV12-4; TRBD1 matches 7 bases. There are 13 residues in the CDR3. V shed 6 bases and J 5 bases; nucleotides not matched to a gene: 4. For the CDR3, the DNA is TGTGCCAGCAGAAAACAGGGGAACAATGAGCAGTTCTTC. It encodes CASRKQGNNEQFF.

With respect to this clonotype: A much larger clone lies one base from this, so it may be a read error. The J gene is TRBJ1-5, the V gene TRBV3-1; tentative D call: TRBD1 (5 bases). Germline CDR1 LGHDT, CDR2 YNNKEL (reference sequence). The CDR3 contains 18 residues. CDR3 amino acids: CTSSQEVVEERTRQPQHF. The DNA for the CDR3 is TGTACCAGCAGCCAAGAAGTGGTAGAGGAGAGGACACGTCAGCCCCAGCATTTT.

Many counts were recorded for this clonotype. The genes are TRBV12-3 or TRBV12-4 and TRBJ2-1; weak D call: TRBD1 (6 bases). The CDR3 sequence is 13 residues long. Trimming took 4 bases from V and 4 from J, leaving 8 bases between them. The CDR3 sequence is CASSSGQYNEQFF. As DNA, the CDR3 is TGTGCCAGCAGTTCCGGACAGTACAATGAGCAGTTCTTC.

The chain uses TRBV5-1 and TRBJ1-2, with 8 bases matching TRBD1. Per germline, CDR1 SGHRS and CDR2 YFSETQ. The CDR3 length is 13 residues. J was trimmed by 12 bases and V by 0 bases; bases with no gene match: 7. CDR3 sequence: CASSLAGGLANTF. The DNA for the CDR3 is TGCGCCAGCAGCTTGGCAGGGGGCCTCGCTAACACCTTC.

This clonotype was observed many times. V usage is TRBV25-1 and J usage is TRBJ2-3, with 7 bases matching TRBD1. The CDR3 sequence is 13 residues long. Per germline, CDR1 MGHDK and CDR2 SYGVNS. The ends lost 6 bases at V and 4 bases at J; junction bases unmatched: 4. The CDR3 bases are TGTGCCAGCAGAGTTCAGGGGGCAGATACGCAGTATTTT. The encoded protein is CASRVQGADTQYF.

The sample holds many counts of this clonotype. The chain employs TRBV24-1 and TRBJ2-6; no definite D call. Trimming stripped 4 bases from V and 0 bases from J, with 12 bases between. The CDR3 is 17 amino acids. The germline CDR1 and CDR2 sequences are KGHDR and SFDVKD. The CDR3 bases are TGTGCCACCAGTGACAAGGATCCGACCTCTGGGGCCAACGTCCTGACTTTC. Translating gives CATSDKDPTSGANVLTF.

This clonotype was detected many times. The rearrangement links TRBV11-3 to TRBJ1-1; D is undetermined. The CDR3 contains 13 residues. V lost 1 base to trimming and J lost 0 bases, with 3 bases between them. CDR1 and CDR2 (germline): SGHNT, YENEEA. CDR3 sequence reads: CASSLVVNTEAFF. The CDR3 coding sequence is TGTGCCAGCAGCTTAGTGGTGAACACTGAAGCTTTCTTT.

This clonotype appeared a few times. One end of the junction does not line up with germline, which may come from a read error. The gene calls are TRBV7-3 and TRBJ1-1; D gene ambiguous. The CDR3 has 14 amino acids. Germline assignment: CDR1 SGHTA and CDR2 FQGTGA. This CDR3 reads CASSLTPGDTEAFF. The CDR3 DNA follows: TGTGCCAGCAGCCTAACGCCCGGGGACACTGAAGCTTTCTTT.

The table lists this clonotype with a few counts. The chain couples TRBV29-1 to TRBJ2-7; no clear D. CDR1 SQVTM and CDR2 ANQGSEA come from the germline V gene. Trimming took off 0 bases at V and 3 bases at J, with 15 bases between the two ends. The CDR3 extends over 15 amino acids. For the CDR3, the DNA is TGCAGCGTTGAAGATTTAGGGTCAGCAAGCTACGAGCAGTACTTC. Its protein product is CSVEDLGSASYEQYF.

Ten or more counts support this clonotype. The CDR3 nucleotides are TGTGCCAGCAGCTCCGGCGTCTCTGGAAACACCATATATTTT. This gives the protein CASSSGVSGNTIYF. This sequence joins TRBV27 and TRBJ1-3, with D uncertain. The CDR3 contains 14 residues. The V end lost 6 bases, the J end lost 0 bases, and 9 bases lay between the germline ends. The V gene's germline CDR1 is MNHEY and CDR2 SMNVEV (reference sequence).

As to this clonotype: This sequence may be a read error, since a much larger clone differs from it by one base. The chain links TRBV5-1 to TRBJ1-1, with 7 bases that match TRBD1. V lost 4 bases and J lost 0; bases outside the gene matches: 9. CDR1 is SGHRS, CDR2 YFSETQ, per germline. The CDR3 extends over 16 amino acids. CDR3 DNA sequence: TGCGCCAGCAGCCGGACACAGGGGAAGCTGAACACTGAAGCTTTCTTT. This codes for CASSRTQGKLNTEAFF. Drawing the rest from reference TRBV5-1 and TRBJ1-1, the complete variable domain is KAGVTQTPRYLIKTRGQQVTLSCSPISGHRSVSWYQQTPGQGLQFLFEYFSETQRNKGNFPGRFSGRQFSNSRSEMNVSTLELGDSALYLCASSRTQGKLNTEAFFGQGTRLTVV.

The chain joins TRBV29-1 to TRBJ2-7; D might be TRBD1 (6 bases). This CDR3 has 12 amino acids. The germline V and J ends were trimmed by 4 bases and 4 bases, with 11 bases remaining between them. In germline, CDR1 is SQVTM, CDR2 ANQGSEA. The CDR3 is CSVGSGVYEQYF. CDR3 nucleotides: TGCAGCGTTGGATCAGGGGTTTACGAGCAGTACTTC.

The chain has TRBV5-1 and TRBJ2-5; D is uncertain. Trimming cost V 1 base and J 2 bases, with 6 bases left between them. CDR3 length equals 13 residues. In germline, CDR1 is SGHRS, CDR2 YFSETQ. The CDR3 nucleotides are TGCGCCAGCAGCTTGAATGGTCAAGAGACCCAGTACTTC. Translation gives CASSLNGQETQYF.